This TCR beta chain was observed in a study of tumor-infiltrating lymphocytes in primary liver carcinoma. Background on the study: Sample yields of productive TCRbeta reads, ranging from roughly 3.65 to 7.5 million, were similar across tissue types. General observations from the study: Only about 7.5-24% of top clones showed up in all five tumor regions. Blood trailed tumors significantly in top-250-clone fraction (p = 0.039).

Extraction of RNA together with DNA used roughly 20-33 mg of unsorted bulk tissue. Sampling targeted five separate regions of each tumor, which included the tumor centre. Total RNA amounting to roughly 480 ng was the source from which TCR beta cDNA was made with a constant-region primer. The TCR beta library was amplified through three nested multiplex PCR rounds in a modified ARM-PCR procedure. The first two PCR rounds used TRBV1-TRBV30 primers with a Cbeta primer, 10 cycles each. Each CDR3 protein gets one entry after TCRdb re-called the multiplex PCR reads with MiXCR. The table has about 20,000 distinct CDR3 sequences, around three quarters seen once. CDR1 and CDR2 (germline): GTSNPN, SVGIG (reference sequence). CDR3 length: 16 residues. About this clonotype: The antigen remains unidentified.

Sequencing input: liver tumor tissue from sampling region 4. The subset denotes: tumor region T4, right-lateral pole. This chain links TRBV30 with TRBJ2-1; 8 bases align to TRBD2. This clonotype was sampled from a woman aged 25 to 39 with primary liver carcinoma and hepatitis B virus infection. CDR3 residues: CSRSRGGTSGRNEQFF. In nucleotides, the CDR3 is TGTTCCAGGAGCCGAGGGGGGACCAGCGGGAGAAATGAGCAGTTCTTC.